A single sample gave rise to the 12 T cell receptor beta chains below, sequenced in a study of blood T cell repertoires in COVID-19. Using immunoSEQ multiplex PCR, the repertoire was profiled, and TCRdb retains in-frame clones only, with some absent. The table lists some 97,000 clones, 91% of them singletons. The specimen sequenced was peripheral blood. Receptors originate from a man aged 55 to 70 with acute or convalescent COVID-19.

Here the CDR3 reads CASSPGQVTGELFF. In DNA form, the CDR3 reads TGTGCCAGCAGCCCGGGACAGGTCACCGGGGAGCTGTTTTTT. This rearrangement joins TRBV5-4 to TRBJ2-2; TRBD1 matches at 8 bases. The CDR3 runs to 14 residues. J gave up 4 bases and V 4 bases, and 3 bases lay outside the gene matches. Germline CDR1 SGHNT, CDR2 YYREEE (reference sequence). Full variable domain (remainder filled in from reference TRBV5-4 and TRBJ2-2): ETGVTQSPTHLIKTRGQQVTLRCSSQSGHNTVSWYQQALGQGPQFIFQYYREEENGRGNFPPRFSGLQFPNYSSELNVNALELDDSALYLCASSPGQVTGELFFGEGSRLTVL.

The chain joins TRBV20-1 to TRBJ1-1, with 8 bases matching TRBD1. Germline V gene data show CDR1 as DFQATT and CDR2 as SNEGSKA (reference sequence). The J segment lost 10 bases and the V segment lost 6 bases, leaving 7 bases of the junction unmatched. The CDR3 sequence is 11 residues long. CDR3 amino acids: CSADREGLAFF. In nucleotides, the CDR3 is TGCAGTGCGGACAGGGAAGGGTTAGCTTTCTTT.

The rearrangement links TRBV27 to TRBJ1-1, with D uncertain. The germline V gene has CDR1 MNHEY and CDR2 SMNVEV (reference sequence). The V and J ends lost 4 bases and 0 bases respectively, with 6 bases between them. This CDR3 is 13 amino acids long. CDR3 bases: TGTGCCAGCAGTTCCCCTTTGAACACTGAAGCTTTCTTT. It encodes CASSSPLNTEAFF.

V and J are TRBV10-2 and TRBJ2-7, with D possibly TRBD2 on 5 matching bases. The CDR3 sequence is 15 residues long. Trimming pared 2 bases from V and 0 bases from J, leaving 11 bases between. The V gene's germline CDR1 is WSHSY and CDR2 SAAADI. Written as DNA, the CDR3 is TGCGCCAGCAGTGAGGTAGCGCTTAGCTCCTACGAGCAGTACGTC. This translates into CASSEVALSSYEQYV.

The chain links TRBV13 to TRBJ1-1; TRBD1 is a possible D gene (6 bases). This CDR3 has 15 residues. Between the trimmed V and J ends, which lost 3 bases and 4 bases, there was a span of 15 bases. Germline assignment: CDR1 PRHDT and CDR2 FYEKMQ (reference sequence). The DNA of the CDR3 is TGTGCCAGCAGCTTTGGGGGGGCGTCGTTCACTGAAGCTTTCTTT. As protein: CASSFGGASFTEAFF.

This chain joins TRBV5-1 and TRBJ2-3, with a possible D match to TRBD2 (5 bases). The CDR3 runs to 15 residues. Germline V lookup: CDR1 SGHRS, CDR2 YFSETQ. V shed 2 bases and J shed 1 base, with 11 bases lying between them. CDR3 sequence (DNA): TGCGCCAGCAGCTTAGGAGGAAGCGGCACAGATACGCAGTATTTT. Amino acid sequence: CASSLGGSGTDTQYF.

The genes are TRBV7-3 and TRBJ2-1, with D maybe TRBD1 (5 bases). The V end lost 4 bases, the J end lost 6 bases, and 7 bases lay between the germline ends. Germline values: CDR1 SGHTA, CDR2 FQGTGA. This CDR3 contains 12 residues. The CDR3 sequence: CASSYQGNEQFF. The DNA for the CDR3 is TGTGCCAGCAGCTATCAGGGCAATGAGCAGTTCTTC.

J is TRBJ2-7 and V is TRBV5-4; the match to TRBD1 covers 9 bases. The CDR3 totals 14 residues. Germline CDR1 is SGHNT and CDR2 is YYREEE (reference sequence). Losses at the gene ends were 4 bases for V and 1 base for J; bases not matched to a gene: 3. The CDR3 reads CASSQGQGSYEQYF. The CDR3 DNA reads TGTGCCAGCAGCCAGGGACAGGGTTCCTACGAGCAGTACTTC.

This clone was observed a handful of times. The V and J genes are TRBV28 and TRBJ1-6, with D unclear. The CDR3 loop spans 12 amino acids. V lost 10 bases, J lost 8 bases, and 12 bases lay in between. The V gene's germline CDR1 is MDHEN and CDR2 SYDVKM. The CDR3 protein is CATRGPHSPLHF. CDR3 coding DNA: TGTGCCACCCGCGGCCCCCATTCACCCCTCCACTTT.

V gene TRBV5-4 combines with J gene TRBJ1-1, with TRBD1 matching over 10 bases. The CDR3 runs to 15 residues. V shed 4 bases and J 6 bases; nucleotides not matched to a gene: 9. Germline loops: CDR1 SGHNT, CDR2 YYREEE (reference sequence). CDR3 residues: CASSRTGQGGSEAFF. CDR3 DNA: TGTGCCAGCAGCCGGACCGGACAGGGGGGATCTGAAGCTTTCTTT.

The sample holds one count of this clone. The CDR3 region has the DNA TGTGCCAGTATTCCGACAGGGAGTGGCGCTTTCTTT. This sequence encodes CASIPTGSGAFF. This chain connects TRBV19 to TRBJ1-1; 7 nucleotides align to TRBD1. The germline V gene encodes CDR1 LNHDA and CDR2 SQIVND (reference sequence). This CDR3 has 12 amino acids. The V segment lost 7 bases and the J segment 11 bases; nucleotides outside the gene matches: 10.

J is TRBJ1-2 and V is TRBV5-8; no clear D. The germline gives CDR1 SGHTS, CDR2 YDEGEE. The V gene lost 1 base and the J gene lost 3 bases, with 22 bases spanning the gap. The CDR3 has 18 amino acids. The CDR3 sequence: CASSLIRPRQQGDYGYTF. CDR3 nucleotides: TGTGCCAGCAGCTTGATACGCCCCCGGCAACAAGGAGACTATGGCTACACCTTC.